These 13 T cell receptor beta chains were sequenced from one sample in a study of blood T cell repertoires in COVID-19. The table came from immunoSEQ multiplex PCR; TCRdb's copy has only in-frame clones and leaves some out. Counted here are 120,000 to 150,000 clones, roughly 84% occurring once; the ten biggest clones make up 30% to 45%. The sample was peripheral blood. These receptors originate from a human donor in a cohort sampled during active COVID-19.

The rearrangement uses TRBV9 and TRBJ2-7; 7 bases align to TRBD1. The CDR3 runs to 13 residues. The V segment lost 2 bases and the J segment 6 bases; nucleotides outside the gene matches: 5. Germline-derived CDR1 and CDR2 are SGDLS and YYNGEE. The CDR3 nucleotides read TGTGCCAGCAGCGTGACAGGGTCTCGCGAGCAGTACTTC. It encodes CASSVTGSREQYF.

This chain joins TRBV4-1 and TRBJ1-5; D gene uncertain. CDR1 MGHRA and CDR2 YSYEKL come from the germline V gene. The CDR3 consists of 13 residues. The V end lost 4 bases, the J end lost 7 bases, and 11 bases lay between the germline ends. CDR3: CASSPSVWQPQHF. Written as DNA, the CDR3 is TGCGCCAGCAGCCCCTCGGTTTGGCAGCCCCAGCATTTT.

The rearrangement joins TRBV7-2 to TRBJ1-1; D is undetermined. CDR1 and CDR2 (germline): SGHTA, FQGNSA. The germline V and J ends were trimmed by 1 base and 1 base, with 16 bases remaining between them. The CDR3 length is 17 residues. In DNA, the CDR3 is TGTGCCAGCAGCTTAGGATTCGGTAACGCGAAGAACACTGAAGCTTTCTTT. It translates to CASSLGFGNAKNTEAFF.

The V and J genes are TRBV11-3 and TRBJ1-2; a possible D gene is TRBD1 (5 bases). CDR1 is SGHNT and CDR2 is YENEEA in the germline V gene. With 3 bases removed from V and 3 bases from J, the gap between germline ends came to 17 bases. The CDR3 length is 16 residues. DNA of the CDR3: TGTGCCAGCAGCTTTTCAGACAGTCGCTCCTACTATGGCTACACCTTC. Amino acid sequence: CASSFSDSRSYYGYTF.

The chain recombines TRBV27 with TRBJ1-1; the match to TRBD1 covers 7 bases. This CDR3 region has 15 residues. V lost 5 bases to trimming and J lost 3 bases; unmatched junction nucleotides: 9. Germline V gene lookup returns CDR1 MNHEY and CDR2 SMNVEV (reference sequence). The CDR3 nucleotides read TGTGCCAGCAGTCCTTGGACAGGTAGGGACACTGAAGCTTTCTTT. Amino acids: CASSPWTGRDTEAFF.

This clone came up a few times. This chain connects TRBV7-2 to TRBJ1-1; TRBD1 matches 9 bases. The germline gives CDR1 SGHTA, CDR2 FQGNSA. V was clipped by 4 bases and J by 5 bases; unmatched bases: 5. This CDR3 region has 14 residues. CDR3 DNA sequence: TGTGCCAGCAGCTACAGGGGGCTGAGGACTGAAGCTTTCTTT. This encodes CASSYRGLRTEAFF.

The chain joins TRBV7-2 to TRBJ1-2, with D unresolved. Germline V gives CDR1 SGHTA, CDR2 FQGNSA. The CDR3 has 12 residues. The ends were cut back, 1 base at V and 4 bases at J, with 4 bases in the middle. CDR3 nucleotide sequence: TGTGCCAGCAGCTTAGGGAGCTATGGCTACACCTTC. This codes for CASSLGSYGYTF.

In its sample, this clone was seen once. The chain employs TRBV12-3 or TRBV12-4 and TRBJ1-5; D gene ambiguous. This CDR3 contains 13 residues. Trimming took 3 bases from V and 15 from J, leaving 18 bases between them. CDR3 sequence: CASSFIGGSNRHF. CDR3 nucleotides: TGTGCCAGCAGTTTTATCGGCGGGAGCAATCGGCATTTT.

V is TRBV30 and J is TRBJ1-2; unclear D gene. Per the germline V gene, CDR1 is GTSNPN and CDR2 is SVGIG (reference sequence). This CDR3 region has 16 residues. With 0 bases removed from V and 4 bases from J, the gap between germline ends came to 18 bases. The CDR3 nucleotides are TGTGCCTGGAGTGTACACCCCTTTGGAGGGCCCTATGGCTACACCTTC. It is translated as CAWSVHPFGGPYGYTF.

V usage is TRBV18 and J usage is TRBJ2-5; D is possibly TRBD1 (5 bases). Trimming removed 3 bases at V and 6 bases at J, with 17 bases between. Germline CDR1 and CDR2: KGHSH and LQKENI. The CDR3 extends over 15 amino acids. The CDR3 DNA reads TGTGCCAGCTCACCGGGGCCGGCACCGATAAAGACCCAGTACTTC. Its protein product is CASSPGPAPIKTQYF.

This rearrangement joins TRBV9 to TRBJ1-2; unclear D gene. This CDR3 contains 20 residues. V was shortened by 3 bases and J by 5 bases, with 32 bases between the two germline ends. Germline CDR1 is SGDLS and CDR2 is YYNGEE. The chain's CDR3 is CASSDKQQIPITPSPYGYTF. The CDR3 DNA reads TGTGCCAGCAGCGACAAACAACAGATCCCCATTACCCCGAGTCCATATGGCTACACCTTC.

The chain is built from TRBV5-1 and TRBJ2-5, with D perhaps matching TRBD2 (7 bases). CDR1 is SGHRS and CDR2 is YFSETQ in the germline V gene. CDR3 length equals 14 residues. Trimming shortened V by 4 bases and J by 5 bases, and 15 bases separated the two germline ends. The CDR3 DNA reads TGCGCCAGCAGCGCCGGGGGGCCGAGGGAGACCCAGTACTTC. Translated, it gives CASSAGGPRETQYF. Full variable domain (missing parts from reference TRBV5-1 and TRBJ2-5): KAGVTQTPRYLIKTRGQQVTLSCSPISGHRSVSWYQQTPGQGLQFLFEYFSETQRNKGNFPGRFSGRQFSNSRSEMNVSTLELGDSALYLCASSAGGPRETQYFGPGTRLLVL.

This clone was seen repeatedly, ten times or more. The rearrangement uses TRBV3-1 (or the pseudogene TRBV3-2) and TRBJ2-2; 13 bases are a match to TRBD2. This CDR3 contains 19 residues. CDR1 is LGHDT, CDR2 YNNKEL, per germline (reference sequence). V lost 6 bases, J lost 3 bases, and 13 bases stayed unmatched. The CDR3 nucleotides are TGTGCCAGCAGTACCTATGGACTAGCGGGGGCTTGGGACACCGGGGAGCTGTTTTTT. Amino acid sequence: CASSTYGLAGAWDTGELFF.